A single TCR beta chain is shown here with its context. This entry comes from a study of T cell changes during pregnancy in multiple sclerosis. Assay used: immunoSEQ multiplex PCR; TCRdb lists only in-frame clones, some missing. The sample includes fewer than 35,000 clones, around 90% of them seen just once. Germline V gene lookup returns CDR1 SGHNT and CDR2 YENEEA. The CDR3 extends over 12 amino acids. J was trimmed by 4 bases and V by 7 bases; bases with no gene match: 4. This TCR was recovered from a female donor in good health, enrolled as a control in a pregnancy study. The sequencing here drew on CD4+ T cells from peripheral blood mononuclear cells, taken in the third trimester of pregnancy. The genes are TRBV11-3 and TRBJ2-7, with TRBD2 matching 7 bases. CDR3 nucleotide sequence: TGTGCCAGCACCGAGCGGGGATACGAGCAGTACTTC. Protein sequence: CASTERGYEQYF.